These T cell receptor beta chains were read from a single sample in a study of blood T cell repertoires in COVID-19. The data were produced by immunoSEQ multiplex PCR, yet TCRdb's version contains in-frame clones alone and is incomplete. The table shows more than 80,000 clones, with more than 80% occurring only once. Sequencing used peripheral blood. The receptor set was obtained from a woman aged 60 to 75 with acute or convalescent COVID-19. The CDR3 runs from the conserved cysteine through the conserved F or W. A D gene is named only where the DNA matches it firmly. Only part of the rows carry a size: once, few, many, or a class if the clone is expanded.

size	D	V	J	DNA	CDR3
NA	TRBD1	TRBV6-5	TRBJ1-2	TGTGCCAGCAGTAACAGGGGAGGAAACTATGGCTACACCTTC	CASSNRGGNYGYTF
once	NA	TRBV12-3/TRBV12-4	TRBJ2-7	TGTGCCAGCTCAGGGGCCCACGAGCAGTACTTC	CASSGAHEQYF
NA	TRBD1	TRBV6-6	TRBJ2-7	TGTGCCAGCACCCTGACAGGGGAGTACGAGCAGTACTTC	CASTLTGEYEQYF
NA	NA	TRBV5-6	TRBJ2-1	TGTGCCAGCAGCTTACTCAGGGCGGAGCAGTTCTTC	CASSLLRAEQFF
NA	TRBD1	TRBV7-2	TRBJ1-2	TGTGCCAGCAGCTCGGGACAGGGGGTAAACTATGGCTACACCTTC	CASSSGQGVNYGYTF
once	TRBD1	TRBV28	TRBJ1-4	TGTGCCAGCAGTTTTCAGGGGGACGAAAAACTGTTTTTT	CASSFQGDEKLFF
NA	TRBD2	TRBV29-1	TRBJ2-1	TGCAGCGCCCGCCCTAGCGGGGACTCCTACAATGAGCAGTTCTTC	CSARPSGDSYNEQFF
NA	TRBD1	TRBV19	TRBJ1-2	TGTGCCAGTAGTCCCGGGACAGGGGATGGCTACACCTTC	CASSPGTGDGYTF
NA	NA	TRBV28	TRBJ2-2	TGTGCCAGCAGTTTACCGAGCACCGGGGAGCTGTTTTTT	CASSLPSTGELFF
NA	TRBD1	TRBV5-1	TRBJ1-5	TGCGCCAGCAGCCCCGGGACAGGGGGCAATCAGCCCCAGCATTTT	CASSPGTGGNQPQHF
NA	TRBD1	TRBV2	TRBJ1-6	TGTGCCAGCAGAGACGCGACAGGGTTTTCACCCCTCCACTTT	CASRDATGFSPLHF
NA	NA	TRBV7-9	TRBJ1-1	TGTGCCAGCAGCTTATCAGGGAATGAAGCTTTCTTT	CASSLSGNEAFF
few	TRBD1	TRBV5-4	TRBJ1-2	TGTGCCAGCAGCCCCGGGACAGGGGTTAACTATGGCTACACCTTC	CASSPGTGVNYGYTF
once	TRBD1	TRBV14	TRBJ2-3	TGTGCCAGCAGCCTTAGGGGACAGGGTTGGGCGTTGGATACGCAGTATTTT	CASSLRGQGWALDTQYF
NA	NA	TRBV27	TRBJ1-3	TGTGCCAGCAGTTCTACTGGGGGGGAAAACACCATATATTTT	CASSSTGGENTIYF
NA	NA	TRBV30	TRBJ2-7	TGTGCCTGGGGAGGGGGAGCTACGTGGGAGCAGTACTTC	CAWGGGATWEQYF
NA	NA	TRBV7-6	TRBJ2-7	TGTGCCAGCAGCTTAGAAGGCAGCGTACTGTACTTC	CASSLEGSVLYF
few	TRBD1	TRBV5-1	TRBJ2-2	TGCGCCAGCAGCACGGGACAGGGGAACACCGGGGAGCTGTTTTTT	CASSTGQGNTGELFF
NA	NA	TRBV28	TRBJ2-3	TGTGCCAGCACCGGGGGACTTGGCACAGATACGCAGTATTTT	CASTGGLGTDTQYF
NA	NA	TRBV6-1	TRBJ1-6	TGTGCCAGCAGTGACATGAGAAATTCACCCCTCCACTTT	CASSDMRNSPLHF
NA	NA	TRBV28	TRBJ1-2	TGTGCCAGCAGCCCCGGAGGGTCTAACTATGGCTACACCTTC	CASSPGGSNYGYTF
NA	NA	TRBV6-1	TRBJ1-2	TGTGCCAGCAGTGAAGGGCAGGGCTTCGGCTATGGCTACACCTTC	CASSEGQGFGYGYTF
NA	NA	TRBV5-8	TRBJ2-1	TGTGCCAGCAGCTTGGGATGGGGAGAAGGACTCCACAATGAGCAGTTCTTC	CASSLGWGEGLHNEQFF
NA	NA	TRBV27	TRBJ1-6	TGTGCCAGCAGTTCGGCGGGGGTGGGTAATTCACCCCTCCACTTT	CASSSAGVGNSPLHF
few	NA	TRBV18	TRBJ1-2	TGTGCCAGCTCACCGGACAGTTCCAGATATAACTATGGCTACACCTTC	CASSPDSSRYNYGYTF
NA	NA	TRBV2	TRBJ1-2	TGTGCCATCCAAGGTGGGCAGGGAAACCCATCTAACTATGGCTACACCTTC	CAIQGGQGNPSNYGYTF
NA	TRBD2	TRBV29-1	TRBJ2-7	TGCAGCGTGGGGGGGACTAGCGCCACCTCCTACGAGCAGTACTTC	CSVGGTSATSYEQYF
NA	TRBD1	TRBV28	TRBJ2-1	TGTGCCAGCAGCCGCGACAGGGGAACTGTCCGCGATGAGCAGTTCTTC	CASSRDRGTVRDEQFF
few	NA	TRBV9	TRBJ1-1	TGTGCCAGCAGGAGTAGAACGGGGGACCACTCCCGGAACACTGAAGCTTTCTTT	CASRSRTGDHSRNTEAFF
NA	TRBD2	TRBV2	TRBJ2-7	TGTGCCACAGAAGCGGGGACGGACTCTTACGAGCAGTACTTC	CATEAGTDSYEQYF
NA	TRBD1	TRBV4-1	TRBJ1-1	TGCGCCAGCAGCCAGCTCCCGGGACAGTTACGGACTGAAGCTTTCTTT	CASSQLPGQLRTEAFF
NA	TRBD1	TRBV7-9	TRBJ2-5	TGTGCCAGCAGCCGACAGGGACAAGAGACCCAGTACTTC	CASSRQGQETQYF
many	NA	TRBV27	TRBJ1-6	TGTGCCAGCAGTCCCCCACGGACAGCAAGGAATTCACCCCTCCACTTT	CASSPPRTARNSPLHF
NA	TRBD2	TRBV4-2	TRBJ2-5	TGTGCCAGCAGCCCTCGGACTAGCGGTGGGGCGGGGGAGACCCAGTACTTC	CASSPRTSGGAGETQYF
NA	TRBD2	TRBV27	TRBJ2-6	TGTGCCAGCAGTCACCGACTAGCGGGCTTCTCTGGGGCCAACGTCCTGACTTTC	CASSHRLAGFSGANVLTF
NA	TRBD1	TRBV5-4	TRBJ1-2	TGTGCCAGCAGTAGGACAGGGGTTGGCTACACCTTC	CASSRTGVGYTF
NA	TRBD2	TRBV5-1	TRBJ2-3	TGCGCCAGCAGTTTGACTAGCGGGGGGACTACTAGCACAGATACGCAGTATTTT	CASSLTSGGTTSTDTQYF
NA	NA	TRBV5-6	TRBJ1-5	TGTGCCAGCAGCATCGACAGAAATCAGCCCCAGCATTTT	CASSIDRNQPQHF
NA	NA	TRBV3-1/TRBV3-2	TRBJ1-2	TGTGCCAGCAGCCAAGATCTGCGGAAGTACACCTTC	CASSQDLRKYTF
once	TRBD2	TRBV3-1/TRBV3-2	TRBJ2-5	TGTGCCAGCAGCCAGTTACCTAGCGGGGTGTTCGAGACCCAGTACTTC	CASSQLPSGVFETQYF
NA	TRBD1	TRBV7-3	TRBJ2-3	TGTGCCAGCAGCTCTCAGGGGGCGTCTTCAGATACGCAGTATTTT	CASSSQGASSDTQYF
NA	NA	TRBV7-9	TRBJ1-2	TGTGCCAGCAGCTTAGGGCCAGGGAGGTCGTCTGGCTACACCTTC	CASSLGPGRSSGYTF
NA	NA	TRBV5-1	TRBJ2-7	TGCGCCAGCAGCTTGGAGGGCCAGGGGTACGAGCAGTACTTC	CASSLEGQGYEQYF
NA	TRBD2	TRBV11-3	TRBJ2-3	TGTGCCAGCAGCTCCACTAGCGGGGGTGATACGCAGTATTTT	CASSSTSGGDTQYF
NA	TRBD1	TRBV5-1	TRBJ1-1	TGCGCCAGCAGCCTCGGGACAGGAGTAATGAACACTGAAGCTTTCTTT	CASSLGTGVMNTEAFF
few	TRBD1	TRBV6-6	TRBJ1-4	TGTGCCAGCAGCCCGGGACAGGGGGCATTTAATGAAAAACTGTTTTTT	CASSPGQGAFNEKLFF
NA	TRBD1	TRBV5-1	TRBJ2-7	TGCGCCAGCAGCTCCAGACAGGGGGCCAACTACGAGCAGTACTTC	CASSSRQGANYEQYF
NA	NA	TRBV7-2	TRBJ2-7	TGTGCCAGCAGCCCAGAGGCGGGACGACACTACGAGCAGTACTTC	CASSPEAGRHYEQYF
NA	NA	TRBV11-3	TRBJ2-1	TGTGCCAGCAGTCCTACGAATAAGAATGAGCAGTTCTTC	CASSPTNKNEQFF
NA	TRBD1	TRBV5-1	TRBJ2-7	TGCGCCAGCAGTGAAGCAGGGGGCGCGTACGAGCAGTACTTC	CASSEAGGAYEQYF
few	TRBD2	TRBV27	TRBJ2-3	TGTGCCAGCATGGGGTCTAGCGGCCTTACTAGCACAGATACGCAGTATTTT	CASMGSSGLTSTDTQYF
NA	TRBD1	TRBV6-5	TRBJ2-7	TGTGCCAGCAGGGGGGACAGGGCCTACGAGCAGTACTTC	CASRGDRAYEQYF